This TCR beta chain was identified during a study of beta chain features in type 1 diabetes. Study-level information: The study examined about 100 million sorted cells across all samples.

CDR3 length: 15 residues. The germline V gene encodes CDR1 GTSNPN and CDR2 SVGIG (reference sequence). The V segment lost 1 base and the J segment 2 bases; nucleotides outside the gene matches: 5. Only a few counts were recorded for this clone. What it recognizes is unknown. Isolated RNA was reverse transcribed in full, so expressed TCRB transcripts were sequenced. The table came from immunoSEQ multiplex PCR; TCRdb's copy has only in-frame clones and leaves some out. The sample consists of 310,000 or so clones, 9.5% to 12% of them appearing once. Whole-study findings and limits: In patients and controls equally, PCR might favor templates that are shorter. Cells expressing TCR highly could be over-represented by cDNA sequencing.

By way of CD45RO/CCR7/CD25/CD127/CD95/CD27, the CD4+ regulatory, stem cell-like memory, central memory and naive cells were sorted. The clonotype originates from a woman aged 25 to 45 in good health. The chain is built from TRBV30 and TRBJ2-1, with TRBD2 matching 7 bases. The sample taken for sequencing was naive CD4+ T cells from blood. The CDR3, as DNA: TGTGCCTGGAGTGCCTGGGGGGGGACCTACAATGAGCAGTTCTTC. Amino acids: CAWSAWGGTYNEQFF.